These 27 T cell receptor beta chains were sequenced from one sample in a study of OX40 agonist ivuxolimab in advanced cancers. Sequencing used immunoSEQ multiplex PCR; TCRdb keeps in-frame clones, though not all of them. The repertoire consists of tens of thousands of clones, with roughly 84% occurring once and the leading ten covering approximately 0.75%. The sample in question was CD4+ or CD8+ T cells sorted from blood, obtained in a trial of the OX40 agonist ivuxolimab. Receptors originate from an adult with an advanced solid tumor such as melanoma, head and neck, liver or kidney cancer.

The chain uses TRBV10-1 and TRBJ2-4; 9 bases are a match to TRBD2. From germline, CDR1 is WNHNN and CDR2 SYGVQD (reference sequence). V dropped 3 bases and J dropped 1; count of bases not matched to a gene: 4. The CDR3 length is 16 residues. This CDR3 is CASSDLAGFAKNIQYF. In DNA, the CDR3 is TGCGCCAGCAGTGATCTAGCGGGATTCGCCAAAAACATTCAGTACTTC.

This chain connects TRBV9 to TRBJ1-6, with no clear D. The germline V gene encodes CDR1 SGDLS and CDR2 YYNGEE. The V end was cut by 0 bases, the J end by 10 bases, with 17 bases between. The CDR3 is 16 residues long. The CDR3 nucleotides are TGTGCCAGCAGCGTAGCGCCCACTGGCGGGAGATCACCCCTCCACTTT. Protein: CASSVAPTGGRSPLHF.

This sequence joins TRBV27 and TRBJ2-7, with D possibly TRBD2 on 5 matching bases. Germline CDR1 is MNHEY and CDR2 is SMNVEV (reference sequence). The length of the CDR3 is 15 residues. V lost 2 bases to trimming and J lost 2 bases, with 13 bases between them. CDR3 residues: CASSLNSAKTYEQYF. CDR3 in DNA: TGTGCCAGCAGTTTAAATAGCGCAAAGACCTACGAGCAGTACTTC.

CDR3 amino acids: CASSAGHRGQPQHF. The CDR3 coding sequence is TGTGCCAGCAGCGCAGGGCATAGGGGTCAGCCCCAGCATTTT. J is TRBJ1-5 and V is TRBV6-5; TRBD1 might be the D (5 bases). The germline gives CDR1 MNHEY, CDR2 SVGAGI. Trimming took off 6 bases at V and 6 bases at J, with 15 bases between the two ends. The CDR3 totals 14 residues.

The rearrangement uses TRBV5-1 and TRBJ1-1; D is unresolved. This CDR3 is 14 amino acids long. Per germline, CDR1 SGHRS and CDR2 YFSETQ. V lost 4 bases to trimming and J lost 1 base, with 11 bases between them. The CDR3 bases are TGCGCCAGCAGCCGTCAAATCCAGAACACTGAAGCTTTCTTT. As protein: CASSRQIQNTEAFF. Complete variable domain (other parts from reference TRBV5-1 and TRBJ1-1): KAGVTQTPRYLIKTRGQQVTLSCSPISGHRSVSWYQQTPGQGLQFLFEYFSETQRNKGNFPGRFSGRQFSNSRSEMNVSTLELGDSALYLCASSRQIQNTEAFFGQGTRLTVV.

The rearrangement joins TRBV5-8 to TRBJ1-1; 12 bases align to TRBD1. CDR1 SGHTS and CDR2 YDEGEE come from the germline V gene. The CDR3 contains 17 residues. After removal of 0 bases from V and 5 bases from J, the junction contained 8 bases not matched to a gene. CDR3 protein: CASSLGDRGLSETEAFF. In nucleotides, the CDR3 is TGTGCCAGCAGCTTGGGGGACAGGGGGCTTTCGGAGACTGAAGCTTTCTTT.

The chain uses TRBV19 and TRBJ1-2; TRBD1 matches 7 bases. The CDR3 consists of 13 residues. The germline V gene has CDR1 LNHDA and CDR2 SQIVND (reference sequence). Trimming at V came to 6 bases and at J to 4 bases, leaving 5 bases not matched to a gene. Here the CDR3 DNA reads TGTGCCAGTAGAGCCGGGACAGTCTATGGCTACACCTTC. The encoded protein is CASRAGTVYGYTF.

The chain joins TRBV6-1 to TRBJ2-5, with 7 bases aligning to TRBD2. The J segment lost 8 bases and the V segment lost 7 bases, leaving 13 bases of the junction unmatched. Germline values: CDR1 MNHNS, CDR2 SASEGT. The CDR3 length is 14 residues. The DNA for the CDR3 is TGTGCCAGCAAACCGGGACTACCGCATGATACCCAGTACTTC. As protein: CASKPGLPHDTQYF.

This chain links TRBV14 with TRBJ2-1; 9 nucleotides agree with TRBD2. The CDR3 sequence is 16 residues long. V shed 4 bases, J shed 1 base, and the junction held 5 bases outside the gene matches. CDR1 and CDR2 (germline): SGHDN, FVKESK. CDR3 DNA sequence: TGTGCCAGCAGCCCTTGGGCGGGGGGGTCCTACAATGAGCAGTTCTTC. Encoded protein: CASSPWAGGSYNEQFF. Based on the CDR3 plus reference TRBV14 and TRBJ2-1, the full variable domain is EAGVTQFPSHSVIEKGQTVTLRCDPISGHDNLYWYRRVMGKEIKFLLHFVKESKQDESGMPNNRFLAERTGGTYSTLKVQPAELEDSGVYFCASSPWAGGSYNEQFFGPGTRLTVL.

The gene calls are TRBV6-1 and TRBJ1-1; 9 bases align to TRBD1. This CDR3 is 15 amino acids long. Germline loops: CDR1 MNHNS, CDR2 SASEGT. With V trimmed by 3 bases and J by 5 bases, 7 bases remained unmatched. The CDR3 region is CASSDAGTGRTEAFF. The CDR3 bases are TGTGCCAGCAGTGATGCCGGGACAGGGCGGACTGAAGCTTTCTTT.

With respect to this clone: A junction boundary mismatches the germline segment, possibly from a read error. The chain employs TRBV5-8 and TRBJ2-1; D may be TRBD1 or TRBD2 (6 bases each). CDR1 SGHTS and CDR2 YDEGEE come from the germline V gene. The CDR3 runs 13 residues. The chain's CDR3 is CANSFGGRNEQFF. CDR3 nucleotide sequence: TGTGCCAACAGCTTTGGGGGGCGGAATGAGCAGTTCTTC.

This chain joins TRBV30 and TRBJ2-7; 7 nucleotides agree with TRBD2. The germline gives CDR1 GTSNPN, CDR2 SVGIG (reference sequence). The CDR3 contains 11 residues. This CDR3 reads CSGGESYEQYF. The CDR3 DNA reads TGTTCTGGGGGGGAGTCCTACGAGCAGTACTTC.

The rearrangement links TRBV15 to TRBJ2-1; a possible D gene is TRBD2 (5 bases). The CDR3 has 15 amino acids. Germline lookup yields CDR1 LNHNV and CDR2 YYDKDF (reference sequence). Trimming shortened V by 5 bases and J by 9 bases, and 20 bases separated the two germline ends. This CDR3 reads CATSPLGVSPGEQFF. The CDR3, as DNA: TGTGCCACCAGCCCACTCGGGGTTAGCCCGGGTGAGCAGTTCTTC.

This chain links TRBV7-8 with TRBJ2-7, with 7 bases aligning to TRBD1. The V gene's germline CDR1 is SGHVS and CDR2 FQNEAQ. V was clipped by 3 bases and J by 2 bases; unmatched bases: 4. The CDR3 totals 14 residues. In nucleotides, the CDR3 is TGTGCCAGCAGCTTTTTTGGGACAGCCTACGAGCAGTACTTC. Translation: CASSFFGTAYEQYF.

J is TRBJ2-2 and V is TRBV2; tentative D call: TRBD1 (5 bases). CDR3 length: 13 amino acids. Germline CDR1 SNHLY, CDR2 FYNNEI. The V gene lost 7 bases and the J gene lost 7 bases, with 13 bases spanning the gap. This CDR3 is CASISSGIGELFF. CDR3 sequence (DNA): TGTGCCAGCATTAGTTCAGGGATCGGGGAGCTGTTTTTT.

The rearrangement joins TRBV11-2 to TRBJ2-7; TRBD1 aligns across 8 bases. Germline V gives CDR1 SGHAT, CDR2 FQNNGV. With V trimmed by 3 bases and J by 4 bases, 2 bases remained unmatched. This CDR3 contains 13 residues. CDR3 coding DNA: TGTGCCAGCAGCTTCCGGACAGGGTACGAGCAGTACTTC. This codes for CASSFRTGYEQYF.

The chain couples TRBV10-2 to TRBJ1-6; 12 bases map to TRBD1. The J segment lost 10 bases and the V segment lost 5 bases, leaving 3 bases of the junction unmatched. Germline CDR1 reads WSHSY; CDR2 reads SAAADI. This CDR3 has 14 residues. This chain's CDR3 is CASSRDRGQSPLHF. DNA of the CDR3: TGCGCCAGCAGTCGGGACAGGGGGCAATCACCCCTCCACTTT.

The genes are TRBV7-6 and TRBJ2-1; TRBD2 is a possible D gene (5 bases). V dropped 5 bases and J dropped 8 bases, with 13 bases sitting between them. Germline CDR1 and CDR2: SGHVS and FNYEAQ. The CDR3 contains 13 residues. The CDR3 reads CASSQGGSDEQFF. CDR3 nucleotides: TGTGCCAGCAGCCAAGGTGGGAGCGATGAGCAGTTCTTC.

The V and J genes are TRBV19 and TRBJ1-2; 7 bases fit TRBD1. Germline V gene data show CDR1 as LNHDA and CDR2 as SQIVND (reference sequence). The junction had 5 bases not matched to a gene; V was cut back by 3 bases and J by 4 bases. This CDR3 contains 14 residues. CDR3 sequence reads: CASSITGDSYGYTF. For the CDR3, the DNA is TGTGCCAGTAGTATTACAGGGGATTCCTATGGCTACACCTTC.

The chain uses TRBV13 and TRBJ2-1, with 10 bases lining up with TRBD1. CDR1 and CDR2 from the germline V gene are PRHDT and FYEKMQ (reference sequence). V shed 1 base and J 4 bases; nucleotides not matched to a gene: 7. There are 17 residues in the CDR3. The CDR3 nucleotides read TGTGCCAGCAGCTTAGAGGGGACAGGGGACTTTTACAATGAGCAGTTCTTC. Translated: CASSLEGTGDFYNEQFF. Supplemented by reference TRBV13 and TRBJ2-1, the full variable domain reads AAGVIQSPRHLIKEKRETATLKCYPIPRHDTVYWYQQGPGQDPQFLISFYEKMQSDKGSIPDRFSAQQFSDYHSELNMSSLELGDSALYFCASSLEGTGDFYNEQFFGPGTRLTVL.

The CDR3, as DNA: TGTGCCAGCAGCTTAGGACCGAAAGATACGCAGTATTTT. Its translation: CASSLGPKDTQYF. This chain uses TRBV7-2 with TRBJ2-3; no firm D call. CDR3 length: 13 amino acids. V lost 1 base to trimming and J lost 5 bases, with 7 bases between them. Per the germline V gene, CDR1 is SGHTA and CDR2 is FQGNSA. The variable domain in full, with the rest retrieved from reference TRBV7-2 and TRBJ2-3, is GAGVSQSPSNKVTEKGKDVELRCDPISGHTALYWYRQSLGQGLEFLIYFQGNSAPDKSGLPSDRFSAERTGGSVSTLTIQRTQQEDSAVYLCASSLGPKDTQYFGPGTRLTVL.

The chain carries TRBV19 and TRBJ1-1; D gene ambiguous. This CDR3 contains 13 residues. From germline, CDR1 is LNHDA and CDR2 SQIVND (reference sequence). V was clipped by 7 bases and J by 5 bases, with 14 bases between them. CDR3 amino acids: CASTASVRTEAFF. The CDR3 DNA reads as TGTGCCAGTACCGCCTCCGTTCGAACTGAAGCTTTCTTT.

The V gene is TRBV15, the J gene TRBJ2-3; TRBD2 matches 10 bases. The V segment lost 1 base and the J segment 3 bases; nucleotides outside the gene matches: 7. Germline values: CDR1 LNHNV, CDR2 YYDKDF (reference sequence). There are 17 residues in the CDR3. The DNA for the CDR3 is TGTGCCACCAGCAGAGCCGCTAGCGGGAGAGGAACAGATACGCAGTATTTT. It specifies CATSRAASGRGTDTQYF.

This chain joins TRBV7-2 and TRBJ2-5; TRBD2 might be the D (6 bases). The CDR3 length is 16 residues. Germline CDR1 is SGHTA and CDR2 is FQGNSA. Trimming left V 1 base short and J 3 bases short, with 15 bases between. The CDR3 sequence: CASSLGRDWIKETQYF. The DNA of the CDR3 is TGTGCCAGCAGCTTAGGACGGGACTGGATAAAAGAGACCCAGTACTTC.

A single count supports this clone. V and J are TRBV5-4 and TRBJ2-1; 9 bases align to TRBD2. V lost 3 bases, J lost 10 bases, and 11 bases stayed unmatched. Germline V gives CDR1 SGHNT, CDR2 YYREEE (reference sequence). This CDR3 spans 15 amino acids. The CDR3, as DNA: TGTGCCAGCAGCTCGGCGGGGGGGCCGGATGGGGAGCAGTTCTTC. Its protein is CASSSAGGPDGEQFF.

V is TRBV2 and J is TRBJ2-1; 12 bases are a match to TRBD2. The germline CDR1 and CDR2 sequences are SNHLY and FYNNEI. V was clipped by 6 bases and J by 3 bases; unmatched bases: 6. The CDR3 is made up of 16 amino acids. The CDR3 reads CASRVLAGGSYNEQFF. CDR3 bases: TGTGCCAGCAGAGTCCTAGCGGGAGGGAGCTACAATGAGCAGTTCTTC.

The chain joins TRBV11-2 to TRBJ1-2; tentative D call: TRBD1 (5 bases). Trimming left V 5 bases short and J 3 bases short, with 13 bases between. The CDR3 totals 14 residues. Germline CDR1 and CDR2: SGHAT and FQNNGV. Written as DNA, the CDR3 is TGTGCCAGCAGCCGTGGGAGGGGTTACTATGGCTACACCTTC. This gives the protein CASSRGRGYYGYTF. Looking up the rest from reference TRBV11-2 and TRBJ1-2 gives the full variable domain: EAGVAQSPRYKIIEKRQSVAFWCNPISGHATLYWYQQILGQGPKLLIQFQNNGVVDDSQLPKDRFSAERLKGVDSTLKIQPAKLEDSAVYLCASSRGRGYYGYTFGSGTRLTVV.